This entry is about one T cell receptor beta chain. What it binds is not known. The data originate from a study of cytomegalovirus exposure and HLA in healthy donors. Study findings and constraints: Associated with HLA alleles at 0.05 false discovery rate in a later analysis were 16,951 TCR beta sequences. Data from an earlier analysis indicated that most TCR beta V segments were productive either about 87% or about 30% of the time.

The CDR3 consists of 13 residues. V lost 3 bases and J 4 bases, leaving 9 bases between the germline ends. Germline CDR1 reads MNHNS; CDR2 reads SASEGT. The study sampled nominally healthy donors, though unrecorded immune exposures were likely. Primers: 60 Vbeta forward and 13 Jbeta reverse. Original handling: There were 80 million or so unique TCR beta chains by a later count, and approximately 10 million of them were shared. The protocol was immunoSEQ multiplex PCR, while the TCRdb copy is restricted to in-frame clones and leaves out a portion. V, J and clone size were drawn from that table, and D and trimming were deduced from the DNA. The data hold 150,000 to 250,000 clones, with 70% to 85% observed a single time.

Source material: PBMCs. The chain has TRBV6-1 and TRBJ1-2; D is unclear. The TCR was taken from a woman aged 25 to 45 in good health and CMV-seropositive. The CDR3, as DNA: TGTGCCAGCAGTGATGTCGGTATCTATGGCTACACCTTC. Its protein is CASSDVGIYGYTF.